The T cell receptor (beta chain) under discussion was sequenced for a study of control samples from healthy donors and cancer patients. Clones were sequenced by immunoSEQ multiplex PCR, and TCRdb holds only the in-frame ones, with some missing. The profile covers 120,000 to 150,000 clones, with 85% to 95% appearing a single time and about an eighth taken by the ten largest. This CDR3 has 16 amino acids. V was pared by 4 bases and J by 0 bases, with 16 bases between. The germline gives CDR1 MNHNS, CDR2 SASEGT. This clone occurred a few times. The sample taken for sequencing was blood. The rearrangement uses TRBV6-1 and TRBJ2-7, with D perhaps given as TRBD1 or TRBD2 (6 bases each). The source is a man aged 40-55 years in good health. The CDR3 sequence is CASSVRGEDPSYEQYF. CDR3 in DNA: TGTGCCAGCAGTGTAAGGGGGGAGGACCCCTCCTACGAGCAGTACTTC.